Each of the 2 T cell receptor beta chains below was sequenced from the same sample in a study of identical twins. TCRdb ran MiXCR on the 5' RACE reads and lists one entry per CDR3 protein. Counted here are about 730,000 distinct CDR3 sequences, less than 25% occurring once; the ten biggest clones make up 4.3%. These data were also reused for a study on T cells expressing NK-cell markers.

Sample: PBMCs. Receptors were obtained from a woman aged 18-29 years in good health.

The rearrangement links TRBV20-1 to TRBJ2-1; 11 bases align to TRBD2. V shed 6 bases and J 7 bases; nucleotides not matched to a gene: 8. Germline loops: CDR1 DFQATT, CDR2 SNEGSKA (reference sequence). The CDR3 spans 14 residues. In nucleotides, the CDR3 is TGCAGTGCAAGTAGCGGGAGGGCTGCTAATGAGCAGTTCTTC. Translation gives CSASSGRAANEQFF.

The gene calls are TRBV7-2 and TRBJ2-7, with unresolved D. There are 12 residues in the CDR3. The V and J ends lost 5 bases and 3 bases respectively, with 8 bases between them. Germline V gene sequence: CDR1 SGHTA, CDR2 FQGNSA. DNA of the CDR3: TGTGCCAGCAGCCAGTGGGACTACGAGCAGTACTTC. Translating gives CASSQWDYEQYF.